These 8 T cell receptor beta chains were sequenced from one sample in a study of blood T cell repertoires in COVID-19. Clones were sequenced by immunoSEQ multiplex PCR, and TCRdb holds only the in-frame ones, with some missing. The repertoire holds approximately 300,000 clones, with around 90% as singletons. The material sequenced was PBMCs or T cells enriched from blood (not recorded which). The receptors come from a woman in her 30s who had recovered from COVID-19.

The chain uses TRBV19 and TRBJ2-5, with D possibly matching TRBD1 (5 bases). The germline V and J ends were trimmed by 2 bases and 4 bases, with 14 bases remaining between them. The CDR3 consists of 15 residues. Germline CDR1 is LNHDA and CDR2 is SQIVND (reference sequence). CDR3 nucleotides: TGTGCCAGTAGTATAAGTGGGGCAGCTCGAGAGACCCAGTACTTC. This translates into CASSISGAARETQYF.

This chain uses TRBV6-5 with TRBJ2-1; D perhaps matches TRBD2 (5 bases). With 2 bases removed from V and 8 bases from J, the gap between germline ends came to 13 bases. This CDR3 has 14 residues. CDR1 is MNHEY and CDR2 is SVGAGI in the germline V gene. CDR3 nucleotides: TGTGCCAGCAGTTACAGGACTCTTCAGTATGAGCAGTTCTTC. Translation: CASSYRTLQYEQFF.

The chain is built from TRBV3-1 (or the pseudogene TRBV3-2) and TRBJ2-7; TRBD1 might be the D (5 bases). The CDR3 spans 13 residues. Germline lookup yields CDR1 LGHDT and CDR2 YNNKEL (reference sequence). V lost 0 bases to trimming and J lost 3 bases, with 6 bases between them. Here the CDR3 reads CASSQDRVYEQYF. The DNA for the CDR3 is TGTGCCAGCAGCCAAGACAGGGTCTACGAGCAGTACTTC.

The chain uses TRBV7-2 and TRBJ1-2; no reliable D call. CDR3 length: 13 residues. V was shortened by 2 bases and J by 4 bases, with 8 bases between the two germline ends. Germline V gene sequence: CDR1 SGHTA, CDR2 FQGNSA. Here the CDR3 DNA reads TGTGCCAGCAGCTTAACAGAACTCTATGGCTACACCTTC. Translation gives CASSLTELYGYTF.

V gene TRBV7-9 combines with J gene TRBJ1-4, with TRBD1 matching 7 bases. The CDR3 totals 13 residues. Trimming removed 10 bases from V and 4 bases from J; junction bases left unmatched: 6. Germline V gives CDR1 SEHNR, CDR2 FQNEAQ (reference sequence). CDR3 DNA: TGTGCCACCTCCGGGACAGTTAATGAAAAACTGTTTTTT. It yields the protein CATSGTVNEKLFF.

This chain connects TRBV6-5 to TRBJ2-5, with TRBD1 as a possible D gene (6 bases). The length of the CDR3 is 15 residues. Trimming left V 6 bases short and J 3 bases short, with 17 bases between. Germline CDR1 is MNHEY and CDR2 is SVGAGI. The CDR3 DNA reads as TGTGCCAGCAGCGATTTCACAGGGATGAAAGAGACCCAGTACTTC. It is translated as CASSDFTGMKETQYF.

The chain combines TRBV9 with TRBJ1-3; D uncertain. The CDR3 loop spans 16 amino acids. V lost 3 bases to trimming and J lost 0 bases, with 13 bases between them. From germline, CDR1 is SGDLS and CDR2 YYNGEE. The CDR3 bases are TGTGCCAGCAGCGAGCTCTCCGGGAGCTCTGGAAACACCATATATTTT. Translating gives CASSELSGSSGNTIYF.

J is TRBJ1-3 and V is TRBV9, with 7 bases identical to TRBD1. Germline V CDR1 and CDR2: SGDLS, YYNGEE. The CDR3 runs to 14 residues. With V trimmed by 3 bases and J by 3 bases, 3 bases remained unmatched. CDR3 sequence reads: CASSAGTDGNTIYF. The CDR3 DNA is TGTGCCAGCAGCGCGGGGACAGATGGAAACACCATATATTTT.